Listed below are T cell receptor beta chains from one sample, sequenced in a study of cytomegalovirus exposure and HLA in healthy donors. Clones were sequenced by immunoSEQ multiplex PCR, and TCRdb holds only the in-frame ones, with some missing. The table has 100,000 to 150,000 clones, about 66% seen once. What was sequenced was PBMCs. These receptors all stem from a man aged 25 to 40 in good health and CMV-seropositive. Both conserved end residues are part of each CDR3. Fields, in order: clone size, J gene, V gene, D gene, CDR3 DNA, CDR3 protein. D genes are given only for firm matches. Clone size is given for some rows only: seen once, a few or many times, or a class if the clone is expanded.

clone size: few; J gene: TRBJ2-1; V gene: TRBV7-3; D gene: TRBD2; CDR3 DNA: TGTGCCAGCAGTTTACTCCCTACTAGCGGAGCTTACAATGAGCAGTTCTTC; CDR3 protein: CASSLLPTSGAYNEQFF
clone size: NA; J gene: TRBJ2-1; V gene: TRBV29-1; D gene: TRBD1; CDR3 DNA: TGCAGCGCCCGTCCGGGACAGGGGGCGCAATGGCAGTTCTTC; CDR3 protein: CSARPGQGAQWQFF
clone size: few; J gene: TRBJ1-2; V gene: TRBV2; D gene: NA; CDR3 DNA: TGTGCCAGCAGTAAGGACAGCTCCTATGGCTACACCTTC; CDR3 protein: CASSKDSSYGYTF
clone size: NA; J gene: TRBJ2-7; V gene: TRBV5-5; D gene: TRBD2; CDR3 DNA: TGTGCCAGCAGCAGACTAGCGGCCTACGAGCAGTACTTC; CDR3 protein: CASSRLAAYEQYF
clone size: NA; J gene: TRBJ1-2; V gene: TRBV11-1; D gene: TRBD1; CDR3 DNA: TGTGCCAGCAGCCCCGGACAGGGAGGCTACACCTTC; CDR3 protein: CASSPGQGGYTF
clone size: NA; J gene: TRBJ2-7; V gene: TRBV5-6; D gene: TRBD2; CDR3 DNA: TGTGCCAGCGGACTAGCGGGCTCAACCATTTACGAGCAGTACTTC; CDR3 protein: CASGLAGSTIYEQYF
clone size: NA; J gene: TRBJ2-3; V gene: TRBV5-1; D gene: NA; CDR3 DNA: TGCGCCAGCAGCTCCACAGGGTGGGATACGCAGTATTTT; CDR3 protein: CASSSTGWDTQYF
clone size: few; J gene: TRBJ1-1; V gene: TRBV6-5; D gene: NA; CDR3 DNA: TGTGCCAGCAGTTACACCCGGGGGGTATCAACTTTCTTT; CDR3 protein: CASSYTRGVSTFF
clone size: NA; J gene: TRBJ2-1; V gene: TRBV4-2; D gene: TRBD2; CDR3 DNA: TGTGCCAGCAGCCGTAATCAAGTGGCGGGAGGGGGGTACAATGAGCAGTTCTTC; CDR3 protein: CASSRNQVAGGGYNEQFF
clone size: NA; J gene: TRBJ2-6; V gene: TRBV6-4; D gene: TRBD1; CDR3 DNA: TGTGCCAGCAGTGAGACAGGGGCCACTGGGGCCAACGTCCTGACTTTC; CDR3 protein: CASSETGATGANVLTF
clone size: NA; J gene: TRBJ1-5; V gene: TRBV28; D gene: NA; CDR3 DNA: TGTGCCAGCTACCCGGGGAGTTTAAGCAATCAGCCCCAGCATTTT; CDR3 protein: CASYPGSLSNQPQHF
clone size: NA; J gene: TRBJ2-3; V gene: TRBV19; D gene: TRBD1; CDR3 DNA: TGTGCCAGTAGTAACACAGGGGCAGATACGCAGTATTTT; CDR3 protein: CASSNTGADTQYF
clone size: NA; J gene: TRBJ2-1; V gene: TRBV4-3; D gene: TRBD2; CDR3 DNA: TGCGCCAGCAGCCACCCTACCGGACTAGCGGATTACAATGAGCAGTTCTTC; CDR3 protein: CASSHPTGLADYNEQFF
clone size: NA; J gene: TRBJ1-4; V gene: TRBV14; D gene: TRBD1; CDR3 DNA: TGTGCCAGCAGCCGGGACAGGAGAGAAAAACTGTTTTTT; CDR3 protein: CASSRDRREKLFF
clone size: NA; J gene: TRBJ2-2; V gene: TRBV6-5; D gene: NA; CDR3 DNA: TGTGCCAGCAGTTACATGGAGGGGACCGGGGAGCTGTTTTTT; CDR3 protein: CASSYMEGTGELFF
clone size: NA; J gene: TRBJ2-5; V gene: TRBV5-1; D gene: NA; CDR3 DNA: TGCGCCAGCAGCTCGAGGGAGACCCAGTACTTC; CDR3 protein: CASSSRETQYF
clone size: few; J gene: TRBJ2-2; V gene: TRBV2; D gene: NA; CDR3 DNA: TGTGCCAGCAGTGTCGACTCCACCGGGGAGCTGTTTTTT; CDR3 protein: CASSVDSTGELFF
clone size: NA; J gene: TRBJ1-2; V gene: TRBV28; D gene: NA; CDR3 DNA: TGTGCCAGCAGTTTACTAACAGGGAACTCCGTTGGGGGCTACACCTTC; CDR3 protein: CASSLLTGNSVGGYTF
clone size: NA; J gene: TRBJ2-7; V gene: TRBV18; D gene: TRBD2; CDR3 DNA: TGTGCCAGCTCACCACCGAGTAGCGGGAGAAGGTACGAGCAGTACTTC; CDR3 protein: CASSPPSSGRRYEQYF
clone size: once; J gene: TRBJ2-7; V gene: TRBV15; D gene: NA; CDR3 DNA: TGTGCCACCAGCAGAGCGAGGGCCTCCTTCTCCTACGAGCAGTACTTC; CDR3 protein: CATSRARASFSYEQYF
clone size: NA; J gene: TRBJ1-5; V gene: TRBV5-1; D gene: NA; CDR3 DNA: TGCGCCAGCAGCTTGGAGGGGTCGGGTCAGCCCCAGCATTTT; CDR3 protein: CASSLEGSGQPQHF
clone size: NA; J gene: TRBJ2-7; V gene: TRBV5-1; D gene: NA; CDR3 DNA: TGCGCCAGCAGCTTCTTACAGGGCGCCTACTACGAGCAGTACTTC; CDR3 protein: CASSFLQGAYYEQYF
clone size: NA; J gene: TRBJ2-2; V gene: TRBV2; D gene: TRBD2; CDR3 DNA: TGTGCCAGCAGTGAAGGCGGGAGGACGGGCACCGGGGAGCTGTTTTTT; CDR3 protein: CASSEGGRTGTGELFF
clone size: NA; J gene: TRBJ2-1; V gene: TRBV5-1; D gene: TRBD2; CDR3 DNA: TGCGCCAGCAGCCCGAGACTAGCGGAAGGCTACAATGAGCAGTTCTTC; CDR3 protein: CASSPRLAEGYNEQFF
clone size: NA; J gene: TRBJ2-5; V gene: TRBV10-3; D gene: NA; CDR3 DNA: TGTGCCATCAGGGGGGGGGCGCAAGAGACCCAGTACTTC; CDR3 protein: CAIRGGAQETQYF
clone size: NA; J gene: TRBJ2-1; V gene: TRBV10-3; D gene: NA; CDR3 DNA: TGTGCCATCAGTGCCCCAGGGGCGGGAGCTTACAATGAGCAGTTCTTC; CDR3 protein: CAISAPGAGAYNEQFF
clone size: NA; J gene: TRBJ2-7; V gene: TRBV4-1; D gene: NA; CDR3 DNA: TGCGCCAGCAGCCAACAATTCAAGGACTTCTACGAGCAGTACTTC; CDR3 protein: CASSQQFKDFYEQYF
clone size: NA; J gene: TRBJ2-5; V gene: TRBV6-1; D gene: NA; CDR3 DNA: TGTGCCAGCAGTGAATGGGTCAGGGTAGAGACCCAGTACTTC; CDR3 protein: CASSEWVRVETQYF
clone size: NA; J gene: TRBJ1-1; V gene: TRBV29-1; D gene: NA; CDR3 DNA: TGCAGCGTTGAAGGCCCTGACGGGGAAGCTTTCTTT; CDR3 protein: CSVEGPDGEAFF
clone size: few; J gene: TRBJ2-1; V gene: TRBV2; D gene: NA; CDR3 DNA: TGTGCCAGCAGGTCGGAGATCAATGAGCAGTTCTTC; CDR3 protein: CASRSEINEQFF
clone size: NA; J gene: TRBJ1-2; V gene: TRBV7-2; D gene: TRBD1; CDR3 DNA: TGTGCCAGCAGCGACCAACCCCAGGGGGCGGGGGGCTACACCTTC; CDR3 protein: CASSDQPQGAGGYTF
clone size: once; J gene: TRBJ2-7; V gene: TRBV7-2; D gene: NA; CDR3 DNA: TGTGCCAGCAGCCTTAGAGCGGGCGACTCCTACGAGCAGTACTTC; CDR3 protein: CASSLRAGDSYEQYF
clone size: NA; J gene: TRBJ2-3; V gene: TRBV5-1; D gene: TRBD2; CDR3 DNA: TGCGCCAGCAGCTTGGCCCTAGCGGGAGGCACAGATACGCAGTATTTT; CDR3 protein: CASSLALAGGTDTQYF
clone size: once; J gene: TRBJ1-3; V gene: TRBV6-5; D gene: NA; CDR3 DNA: TGTGCCAGCAGGCTTCGGGGTTCTGGAAACACCATATATTTT; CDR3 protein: CASRLRGSGNTIYF
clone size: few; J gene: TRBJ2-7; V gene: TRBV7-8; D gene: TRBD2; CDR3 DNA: TGTGCCAGCAGCTTTTCCTGGACTAGCAACCACGAGCAGTACTTC; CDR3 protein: CASSFSWTSNHEQYF
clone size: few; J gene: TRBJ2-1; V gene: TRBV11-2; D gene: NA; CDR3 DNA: TGTGCCAGCAGCTTCTCAGGCACTGAGCAGTTCTTC; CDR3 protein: CASSFSGTEQFF
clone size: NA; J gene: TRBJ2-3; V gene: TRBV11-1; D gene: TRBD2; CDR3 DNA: TGTGCCAGCAGCATCAGGACTAGCTTGACGGGGGGTACGCAGTATTTT; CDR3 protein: CASSIRTSLTGGTQYF
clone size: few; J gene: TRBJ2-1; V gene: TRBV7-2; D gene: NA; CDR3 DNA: TGTGCCAGCAGCTTTAGCAAGTCCTACAATGAGCAGTTCTTC; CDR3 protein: CASSFSKSYNEQFF
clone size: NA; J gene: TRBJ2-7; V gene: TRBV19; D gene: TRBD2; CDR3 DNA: TGTGCCAGTAGTAGGGCTAGCGGGAGCTACGAGCAGTACTTC; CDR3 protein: CASSRASGSYEQYF
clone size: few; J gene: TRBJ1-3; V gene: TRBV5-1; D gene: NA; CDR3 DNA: TGCGCCAGCAGCTTGGACGGGGATTTCTCTGGAAACACCATATATTTT; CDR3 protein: CASSLDGDFSGNTIYF
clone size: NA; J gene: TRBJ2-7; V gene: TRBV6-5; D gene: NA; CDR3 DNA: TGTGCCAGCAGTTACTCGATAGCAGCTGAAACCTACGAGCAGTACTTC; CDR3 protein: CASSYSIAAETYEQYF
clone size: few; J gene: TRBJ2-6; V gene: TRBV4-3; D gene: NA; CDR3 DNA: TGCGCCAGCAGCCAAGAACAGGGTACTGGGGCCAACGTCCTGACTTTC; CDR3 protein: CASSQEQGTGANVLTF
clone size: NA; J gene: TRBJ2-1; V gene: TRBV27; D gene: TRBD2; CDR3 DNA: TGTGCCAGCAGTCCACTTCGTGGTAGCGGGGTCTACAATGAGCAGTTCTTC; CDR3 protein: CASSPLRGSGVYNEQFF